The clone carrying this T cell receptor beta chain was counted at least ten times. Its antigen is as yet unknown. Newly diagnosed hyperthyroidism patients aged 18 to 65 years had disease lasting under 2 months. The authors obtained PBMCs from roughly 10 ml of fresh peripheral blood. The sample comes from a study of T cells in Graves' hyperthyroidism and ophthalmopathy. RNA transcripts were the template for amplifying TCR beta CDR3 regions. The HTBI primer set was used in a first-round RT-PCR of the TCR CDR3. TCRdb re-derived calls from the multiplex PCR reads in MiXCR, one entry per CDR3 protein. The table has about 580,000 distinct CDR3 sequences, about 15% seen once. Notes on the study in general: Blood held most thyroid clonotypes expanded above 0.001 frequency. The model identified upcoming ophthalmopathy a median approximately six months ahead of onset.

Between the trimmed V and J ends, which lost 0 bases and 10 bases, there was a span of 10 bases. The germline V gene has CDR1 DFQATT and CDR2 SNEGSKA (reference sequence). The CDR3 has 13 amino acids. This clonotype was obtained from a woman under 40 with Graves' hyperthyroidism that later progressed to Graves' ophthalmopathy. The chain combines TRBV20-1 with TRBJ1-6, with D uncertain. Material: blood. CDR3 region: CSARDFPESPLHF. The CDR3 DNA reads as TGCAGTGCTAGAGATTTCCCGGAGTCACCCCTCCACTTT.